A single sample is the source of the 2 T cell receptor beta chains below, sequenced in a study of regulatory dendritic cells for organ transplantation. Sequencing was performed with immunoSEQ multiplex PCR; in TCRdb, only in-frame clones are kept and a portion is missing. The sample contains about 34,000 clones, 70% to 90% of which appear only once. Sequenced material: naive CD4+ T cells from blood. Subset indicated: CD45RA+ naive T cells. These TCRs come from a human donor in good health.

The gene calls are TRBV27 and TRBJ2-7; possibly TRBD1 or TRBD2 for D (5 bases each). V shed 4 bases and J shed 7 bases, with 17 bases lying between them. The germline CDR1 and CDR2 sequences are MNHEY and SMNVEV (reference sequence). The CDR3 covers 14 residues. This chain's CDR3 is CASSSGAFLREQYF. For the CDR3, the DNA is TGTGCCAGCAGTTCCGGGGCGTTCCTACGAGAGCAGTACTTC.

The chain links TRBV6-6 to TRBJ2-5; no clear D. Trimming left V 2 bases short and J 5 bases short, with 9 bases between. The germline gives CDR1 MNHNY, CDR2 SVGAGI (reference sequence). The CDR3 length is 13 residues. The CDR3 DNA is TGTGCCAGCAGTTACAGGGTTGGGGAGACCCAGTACTTC. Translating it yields CASSYRVGETQYF.